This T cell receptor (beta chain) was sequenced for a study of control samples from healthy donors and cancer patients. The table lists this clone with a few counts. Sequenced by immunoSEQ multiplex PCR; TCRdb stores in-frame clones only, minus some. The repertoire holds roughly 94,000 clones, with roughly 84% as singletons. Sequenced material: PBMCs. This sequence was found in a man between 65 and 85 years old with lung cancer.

This chain's CDR3 is CSVEGGVMGKNIQYF. As DNA, the CDR3 is TGCAGCGTTGAAGGGGGGGTGATGGGCAAAAACATTCAGTACTTC. The J gene is TRBJ2-4, the V gene TRBV29-1; D perhaps matches TRBD2 (6 bases). CDR1 is SQVTM and CDR2 is ANQGSEA in the germline V gene. V lost 1 base and J 3 bases, leaving 13 bases between the germline ends. This CDR3 has 15 residues.